Shown below are 26 T cell receptor beta chains from a single sample sequenced in a study of somatic mutations in cytotoxic T cells in rheumatoid arthritis. Generated by immunoSEQ multiplex PCR, the TCRdb table keeps only in-frame clones and is missing some. The data show 12,000 to 15,000 clones, 80% to 95% seen once. Specimen: CD4+ T cells sorted from blood. These receptors originate from a man between 65 and 85 years old with rheumatoid arthritis.

V gene TRBV2 combines with J gene TRBJ1-1; TRBD1 aligns across 8 bases. Germline CDR1 is SNHLY and CDR2 is FYNNEI. Unmatched junction bases numbered 7, after V lost 2 bases and J lost 5 bases. The CDR3 is 15 residues long. Here the CDR3 DNA reads TGTGCCAGCAGTGAACGGCAGGGGGCGATTACTGAAGCTTTCTTT. Protein: CASSERQGAITEAFF.

The chain joins TRBV7-2 to TRBJ2-5, with 7 nucleotides matching TRBD1. Losses at the gene ends were 5 bases for V and 5 bases for J; bases not matched to a gene: 5. There are 13 residues in the CDR3. Germline values: CDR1 SGHTA, CDR2 FQGNSA. DNA of the CDR3: TGTGCCAGCAGCGGAGGACAGGTTGAGACCCAGTACTTC. The encoded protein is CASSGGQVETQYF.

The chain uses TRBV30 and TRBJ1-1; D possibly corresponds to TRBD1 (6 bases). Germline V gene data show CDR1 as GTSNPN and CDR2 as SVGIG (reference sequence). The length of the CDR3 is 14 residues. Trimming left V 3 bases short and J 1 base short, with 12 bases between. Here the CDR3 reads CAWRDRGGNTEAFF. CDR3 coding DNA: TGTGCCTGGAGGGACAGAGGGGGGAACACTGAAGCTTTCTTT.

CDR3 protein: CASSNHRVVSYEQYF. In DNA form, the CDR3 reads TGTGCCAGCAGCAACCACAGGGTCGTCTCCTACGAGCAGTACTTC. The chain employs TRBV6-5 and TRBJ2-7, with a possible D match to TRBD1 (6 bases). CDR1 and CDR2 (germline): MNHEY, SVGAGI. The CDR3 spans 15 residues. V dropped 6 bases and J dropped 0 bases, with 15 bases sitting between them.

This clone has just one count. This chain joins TRBV6-6 and TRBJ1-6; TRBD1 is a possible D gene (6 bases). V lost 6 bases and J 8 bases, leaving 20 bases between the germline ends. Germline values: CDR1 MNHNY, CDR2 SVGAGI (reference sequence). There are 16 residues in the CDR3. CDR3 residues: CASRENPGVGDSPLHF. CDR3 in DNA: TGTGCCAGCAGAGAAAACCCAGGGGTCGGGGATTCACCCCTCCACTTT.

The V and J genes are TRBV10-2 and TRBJ2-3; possible D gene TRBD2, 7 bases. Trimming shortened V by 7 bases and J by 0 bases, and 20 bases separated the two germline ends. Germline CDR1 is WSHSY and CDR2 is SAAADI. The CDR3 runs 17 residues. CDR3 sequence reads: CASNMGASGTSTDTQYF. CDR3 sequence (DNA): TGCGCCAGCAACATGGGGGCTAGCGGAACTAGCACAGATACGCAGTATTTT.

This chain uses TRBV27 with TRBJ1-5; possible D gene TRBD1, 5 bases. Trimming left V 3 bases short and J 3 bases short, with 9 bases between. CDR1 is MNHEY and CDR2 is SMNVEV in the germline V gene (reference sequence). The CDR3 has 14 amino acids. CDR3 nucleotides: TGTGCCAGCAGTTTTTCAGGGATCAATCAGCCCCAGCATTTT. It yields the protein CASSFSGINQPQHF.

The chain uses TRBV30 and TRBJ2-1, with D unresolved. Germline assignment: CDR1 GTSNPN and CDR2 SVGIG (reference sequence). V was shortened by 0 bases and J by 2 bases, with 5 bases between the two germline ends. The CDR3 consists of 13 residues. CDR3 sequence (DNA): TGTGCCTGGAGTGTATATCCCTACAATGAGCAGTTCTTC. It specifies CAWSVYPYNEQFF.

This clone was observed a single time. The genes are TRBV27 and TRBJ1-5; the match to TRBD1 covers 9 bases. Looked up from germline, CDR1 is MNHEY and CDR2 is SMNVEV (reference sequence). The CDR3 spans 14 residues. J gave up 4 bases and V 6 bases, and 4 bases lay outside the gene matches. CDR3 DNA: TGTGCCAGCAGCTTGGGACAGGGTAATCAGCCCCAGCATTTT. Amino acid sequence: CASSLGQGNQPQHF.

V usage is TRBV6-5 and J usage is TRBJ1-1; TRBD1 agrees at 7 bases. J was trimmed by 1 base and V by 5 bases; bases with no gene match: 1. Germline V gives CDR1 MNHEY, CDR2 SVGAGI. CDR3 length equals 13 residues. The CDR3 DNA reads TGTGCCAGCAGTCGACAGGGGAACACTGAAGCTTTCTTT. It codes for CASSRQGNTEAFF.

The J gene is TRBJ2-7, the V gene TRBV11-3; perhaps TRBD2 as D (6 bases). V lost 5 bases to trimming and J lost 5 bases, with 13 bases between them. There are 13 residues in the CDR3. Germline-derived CDR1 and CDR2 are SGHNT and YENEEA. The CDR3: CASSLGGGDEQYF. Here the CDR3 DNA reads TGTGCCAGCAGCCTGGGGGGAGGTGACGAGCAGTACTTC.

The genes are TRBV5-1 and TRBJ1-4; 7 bases fit TRBD1. Germline lookup yields CDR1 SGHRS and CDR2 YFSETQ. The trim removed 4 bases at V and 0 bases at J, leaving 3 bases unmatched. The CDR3 is 15 residues long. The CDR3 spells CASSRQGATNEKLFF. The CDR3 DNA follows: TGCGCCAGCAGCAGGCAGGGGGCAACTAATGAAAAACTGTTTTTT.

The V gene is TRBV5-1, the J gene TRBJ1-1, with D unresolved. Trimming removed 3 bases at V and 7 bases at J, with 19 bases between. CDR1 is SGHRS and CDR2 is YFSETQ in the germline V gene. The CDR3 runs to 15 residues. The CDR3 sequence: CASSSLDRADGEAFF. In DNA, the CDR3 is TGCGCCAGCAGCTCCCTGGACCGAGCGGATGGTGAAGCTTTCTTT.

The chain links TRBV4-1 to TRBJ2-2, with 7 bases aligning to TRBD2. The CDR3 is 18 residues long. The V gene end was trimmed by 1 base and the J gene end by 0 bases; junction bases not matched to a gene: 8. Germline V CDR1 and CDR2: MGHRA, YSYEKL. CDR3 loop: CASSQVPSGRANTGELFF. CDR3 bases: TGCGCCAGCAGCCAAGTCCCTTCGGGGAGGGCGAACACCGGGGAGCTGTTTTTT.

The J gene is TRBJ2-3, the V gene TRBV6-5, with TRBD1 matching 9 bases. Germline CDR1 and CDR2: MNHEY and SVGAGI. The CDR3 is made up of 16 amino acids. The junction had 7 bases not matched to a gene; V was cut back by 4 bases and J by 2 bases. The CDR3, as DNA: TGTGCCAGCAGTTCCGGGACAGGGAGCGTCACAGATACGCAGTATTTT. Protein: CASSSGTGSVTDTQYF.

This chain uses TRBV11-3 with TRBJ1-1; 7 positions agree with TRBD1. CDR3 length equals 13 residues. Looked up from germline, CDR1 is SGHNT and CDR2 is YENEEA. After removal of 4 bases from V and 3 bases from J, the junction contained 2 bases not matched to a gene. This CDR3 reads CASSYDRDTEAFF. CDR3 coding DNA: TGTGCCAGCAGCTACGACAGGGACACTGAAGCTTTCTTT.

The chain recombines TRBV2 with TRBJ1-2; a possible D gene is TRBD1 (6 bases). CDR1 is SNHLY and CDR2 is FYNNEI in the germline V gene. Trimming removed 2 bases at V and 8 bases at J, with 15 bases between. The CDR3 contains 14 residues. The CDR3 spells CASSELYRERGYTF. CDR3 nucleotides: TGTGCCAGCAGTGAATTGTACAGGGAACGGGGCTACACCTTC.

This clone was counted once. V usage is TRBV7-9 and J usage is TRBJ2-1, with TRBD2 matching 8 bases. V was clipped by 3 bases and J by 7 bases; unmatched bases: 8. Looked up from germline, CDR1 is SEHNR and CDR2 is FQNEAQ (reference sequence). This CDR3 comprises 15 residues. CDR3 sequence reads: CASSFKAGVGNEQFF. CDR3 in DNA: TGTGCCAGCAGCTTCAAAGCGGGAGTCGGAAATGAGCAGTTCTTC.

This clone was detected only once. V usage is TRBV12-5 and J usage is TRBJ1-2; D uncertain. The V gene lost 2 bases and the J gene lost 2 bases, with 12 bases spanning the gap. Germline V CDR1 and CDR2: LGHNT, FRNRAP. The CDR3 extends over 15 amino acids. The CDR3 reads CASGLPNGFNYGYTF. In nucleotides, the CDR3 is TGTGCTAGTGGTTTGCCAAACGGGTTCAACTATGGCTACACCTTC.

The V gene is TRBV28, the J gene TRBJ2-7, with 7 bases matching TRBD1. Unmatched junction bases numbered 4, after V lost 3 bases and J lost 2 bases. This CDR3 has 14 amino acids. In germline, CDR1 is MDHEN, CDR2 SYDVKM. In nucleotides, the CDR3 is TGTGCCAGCAGTTTGGCCGGGACAGCCTACGAGCAGTACTTC. This translates into CASSLAGTAYEQYF.

This chain connects TRBV7-2 to TRBJ2-1; the D is unclear. Germline assignment: CDR1 SGHTA and CDR2 FQGNSA. V dropped 1 base and J dropped 15 bases, with 13 bases sitting between them. This CDR3 contains 12 residues. This CDR3 is CASSLDYPPAFF. The CDR3 DNA sequence: TGTGCCAGCAGCTTAGACTACCCCCCCGCGTTCTTC.

The chain has TRBV6-1 and TRBJ1-1; D may be TRBD1 (5 bases). CDR1 and CDR2 (germline): MNHNS, SASEGT. CDR3 length: 13 amino acids. With 4 bases removed from V and 5 bases from J, the gap between germline ends came to 11 bases. The CDR3 coding sequence is TGTGCCAGCAGTGGGGGCGGGGGAACTGAAGCTTTCTTT. Translation: CASSGGGGTEAFF.

This sequence joins TRBV7-6 and TRBJ2-3; 10 nucleotides match TRBD2. The CDR3 runs to 15 residues. Germline V CDR1 and CDR2: SGHVS, FNYEAQ. V gave up 4 bases and J gave up 7 bases; unmatched junction bases: 8. For the CDR3, the DNA is TGTGCCAGCAGCTCCGCCGGGACTAGCGATAATACGCAGTATTTT. Residues: CASSSAGTSDNTQYF.

V gene TRBV19 combines with J gene TRBJ2-7, with 12 bases matching TRBD2. The germline V gene has CDR1 LNHDA and CDR2 SQIVND (reference sequence). J lost 0 bases, V lost 5 bases, and 5 bases had no gene match. The CDR3 has 16 residues. CDR3 sequence reads: CASSYVTSGSSYEQYF. The CDR3 DNA reads as TGTGCCAGTAGTTATGTGACTAGCGGGAGCTCCTACGAGCAGTACTTC.

V and J are TRBV19 and TRBJ2-7; 7 nucleotides agree with TRBD1. This CDR3 comprises 14 residues. The V gene end was trimmed by 5 bases and the J gene end by 1 base; junction bases not matched to a gene: 5. Looked up from germline, CDR1 is LNHDA and CDR2 is SQIVND (reference sequence). In nucleotides, the CDR3 is TGTGCCAGTAGTTTCGCGGACAGGTCCTACGAGCAGTACTTC. Translated: CASSFADRSYEQYF.

This clone was observed once. The genes are TRBV19 and TRBJ1-2; D is possibly TRBD1 (6 bases). The length of the CDR3 is 14 residues. From germline, CDR1 is LNHDA and CDR2 SQIVND (reference sequence). V was pared by 6 bases and J by 5 bases, with 16 bases between. As DNA, the CDR3 is TGTGCCAGTAGCGCCAGGGGAACTATTTATGGCTACACCTTC. The encoded protein is CASSARGTIYGYTF.